This T cell receptor (beta chain) comes out of a study of blood T cell repertoires in COVID-19. As for the study in general: Samples of COVID-19 (acute and convalescent) were obtained from the United States, Italy and Spain. From T cells, B-cell-depleted T cells, or PBMCs came the material, which was cDNA or gDNA.

The CDR3 runs to 13 residues. The junction had 6 bases not matched to a gene; V was cut back by 8 bases and J by 7 bases. CDR1 MNHNY and CDR2 SVGAGI come from the germline V gene (reference sequence). In the source study's methods: Using reference gene primer amplification, nucleated cell counts were estimated. Here immunoSEQ multiplex PCR was the method, and the copy in TCRdb shows in-frame clones only, minus some. V and J calls and clone size are copied from that table; D and trimming were computed from the DNA. The sample holds roughly 150,000 clones, around 90% seen once. This chain links TRBV6-6 with TRBJ1-5, with 9 bases that match TRBD1. The source is a man in his sixties with acute or convalescent COVID-19. Material: peripheral blood. CDR3: CASEQGAGQPQHF. In nucleotides, the CDR3 is TGTGCCAGCGAACAGGGGGCAGGACAGCCCCAGCATTTT.